These 32 T cell receptor beta chains were sequenced from one sample in a study of CD8 T cells in Susac syndrome. With random hexamers, roughly 0.45 to 1 ug RNA was reverse transcribed. TCRdb called the immunoSEQ multiplex PCR reads again in MiXCR, with one record for every CDR3 protein. The sample has approximately 150,000 distinct CDR3 sequences; nearly 97% are singletons. Material: CD4+ T cells from PBMCs. The receptors stem from a human donor with Susac syndrome.

The chain carries TRBV4-2 and TRBJ2-2, with D perhaps TRBD1 or TRBD2 (6 bases each). Germline V gives CDR1 LGHNA, CDR2 YNFKEQ. V was shortened by 4 bases and J by 4 bases, with 16 bases between the two germline ends. This CDR3 is built from 16 residues. CDR3 residues: CASSLLGGTRTGELFF. CDR3 in DNA: TGTGCCAGCAGCCTACTAGGGGGGACGCGCACCGGGGAGCTGTTTTTT.

The chain links TRBV9 to TRBJ1-6, with TRBD1 as a possible D gene (6 bases). From germline, CDR1 is SGDLS and CDR2 YYNGEE. Trimming pared 0 bases from V and 9 bases from J, leaving 13 bases between. The length of the CDR3 is 15 residues. The CDR3 coding sequence is TGTGCCAGCAGCGTAGAAGGACAGTCGTTTTCACCCCTCCACTTT. Its protein product is CASSVEGQSFSPLHF.

V and J are TRBV12-3 or TRBV12-4 and TRBJ1-2; D possibly corresponds to TRBD1 (5 bases). Trimming shortened V by 8 bases and J by 8 bases, and 12 bases separated the two germline ends. The CDR3 totals 11 residues. The DNA of the CDR3 is TGTGCCAGCGGACGGACATGGGGCTACACCTTC. Translated, it gives CASGRTWGYTF.

This clonotype was picked up one time. This CDR3 is CASSPGQYWNTGELFF. The CDR3 nucleotides read TGTGCCAGCAGCCCGGGACAGTACTGGAACACCGGGGAGCTGTTTTTT. The rearrangement joins TRBV3-1 to TRBJ2-2; 7 nucleotides match TRBD1. Per the germline V gene, CDR1 is LGHDT and CDR2 is YNNKEL (reference sequence). V shed 4 bases, J shed 1 base, and the junction held 6 bases outside the gene matches. The CDR3 is 16 residues long.

This chain uses TRBV20-1 with TRBJ2-4, with 7 bases aligning to TRBD1. V lost 5 bases, J lost 9 bases, and 7 bases stayed unmatched. CDR3 size: 12 residues. Germline values: CDR1 DFQATT, CDR2 SNEGSKA (reference sequence). CDR3 coding DNA: TGCAGTGCTTACAGGGGATACGGCATTCAGTACTTC. Translation gives CSAYRGYGIQYF.

The rearrangement joins TRBV20-1 to TRBJ1-5, with D unresolved. The CDR3 totals 17 residues. Germline V lookup: CDR1 DFQATT, CDR2 SNEGSKA (reference sequence). The ends were cut back, 1 base at V and 4 bases at J, with 20 bases in the middle. CDR3 in amino acids: CSARVQTLSPQNQPQHF. CDR3 coding DNA: TGCAGTGCTAGAGTACAAACTCTATCCCCCCAAAATCAGCCCCAGCATTTT.

The chain combines TRBV3-1 with TRBJ2-1; tentatively, D is TRBD2 (6 bases). V was shortened by 5 bases and J by 5 bases, with 16 bases between the two germline ends. Germline V gene lookup returns CDR1 LGHDT and CDR2 YNNKEL (reference sequence). The CDR3 extends over 15 amino acids. For the CDR3, the DNA is TGTGCCAGCAGCATCGATCTAGCGAACCACAATGAGCAGTTCTTC. This translates into CASSIDLANHNEQFF.

This rearrangement joins TRBV28 to TRBJ1-2; tentative D call: TRBD1 (5 bases). With 7 bases removed from V and 3 bases from J, the gap between germline ends came to 12 bases. The CDR3 sequence is 13 residues long. Germline-derived CDR1 and CDR2 are MDHEN and SYDVKM. CDR3 sequence reads: CASNSGGYYGYTF. The CDR3 DNA is TGTGCCAGCAACAGTGGGGGGTACTATGGCTACACCTTC.

The chain joins TRBV3-1 to TRBJ2-4; TRBD1 might be the D (6 bases). CDR1 LGHDT and CDR2 YNNKEL come from the germline V gene (reference sequence). Trimming cost V 1 base and J 7 bases, with 17 bases left between them. The CDR3 is 16 amino acids. CDR3 sequence: CASSQVGGLLGNIQYF. In nucleotides, the CDR3 is TGTGCCAGCAGCCAAGTTGGGGGCCTGTTGGGGAACATTCAGTACTTC.

The chain links TRBV4-1 to TRBJ2-1, with a possible D match to TRBD1 (6 bases). This CDR3 has 17 amino acids. V was cut by 8 bases and J by 4 bases, with 24 bases left in between. Germline V gives CDR1 MGHRA, CDR2 YSYEKL. The CDR3, as DNA: TGCGCCAGCGGCGCCCCAGGGGCCCTCACCCCATACAATGAGCAGTTCTTC. Amino acid sequence: CASGAPGALTPYNEQFF.

The V call is TRBV18, the J call TRBJ1-4; D remains unclear. Germline CDR1 reads KGHSH; CDR2 reads LQKENI. Trimming shortened V by 4 bases and J by 11 bases, and 11 bases separated the two germline ends. The CDR3 totals 12 residues. CDR3 protein: CASSLKEEKLFF. In nucleotides, the CDR3 is TGTGCCAGCTCACTCAAAGAAGAGAAACTGTTTTTT. The whole variable domain, remainder taken from reference TRBV18 and TRBJ1-4, is NAGVMQNPRHLVRRRGQEARLRCSPMKGHSHVYWYRQLPEEGLKFMVYLQKENIIDESGMPKERFSAEFPKEGPSILRIQQVVRGDSAAYFCASSLKEEKLFFGSGTQLSVL.

The genes are TRBV29-1 and TRBJ2-1; perhaps D is TRBD1 or TRBD2 (6 bases each). From germline, CDR1 is SQVTM and CDR2 ANQGSEA. The CDR3 consists of 12 residues. This CDR3 is CRAGGGYTEQFF. CDR3 nucleotide sequence: TGCAGGGCCGGGGGCGGCTATACTGAGCAGTTCTTC.

This chain uses TRBV6-2 or TRBV6-3 with TRBJ1-6; TRBD1 matches 8 bases. This CDR3 has 14 residues. Per germline, CDR1 MNHEY and CDR2 SVGEGT. V trimming: 6 bases; J trimming: 6 bases; junction bases outside the gene matches: 4. Here the CDR3 DNA reads TGTGCCAGCAGGGGGGGGACAGGTAATTCACCCCTCCACTTT. This gives the protein CASRGGTGNSPLHF.

CDR3 DNA: TGTGCCAGCAGTTTCGACAGGGCGCGCTCTGGGTATGGCTACACCTTC. Translating it yields CASSFDRARSGYGYTF. The chain uses TRBV6-5 and TRBJ1-2; 7 nucleotides align to TRBD1. This CDR3 is built from 16 residues. In germline, CDR1 is MNHEY, CDR2 SVGAGI. Trimming cost V 4 bases and J 5 bases; bases outside gene matches: 13.

This chain links TRBV6-5 with TRBJ2-4; 7 nucleotides agree with TRBD1. The V gene end was trimmed by 5 bases and the J gene end by 6 bases; junction bases not matched to a gene: 10. Germline V lookup: CDR1 MNHEY, CDR2 SVGAGI. This CDR3 contains 15 residues. As DNA, the CDR3 is TGTGCCAGCAGTAAAGACAGGGCAGGACGAAACATTCAGTACTTC. It yields the protein CASSKDRAGRNIQYF.

DNA of the CDR3: TGTGCCAGCACCCCCTTGATTGGGACAAGCTCCTACGAGCAGTACTTC. Its translation: CASTPLIGTSSYEQYF. The rearrangement links TRBV7-8 to TRBJ2-7; a weak D match, TRBD1 (6 bases). CDR3 length equals 16 residues. The V and J ends lost 7 bases and 0 bases respectively, with 19 bases between them. The germline CDR1 and CDR2 sequences are SGHVS and FQNEAQ. Filled out from reference TRBV7-8 and TRBJ2-7, the complete variable domain reads GAGVSQSPRYKVAKRGQDVALRCDPISGHVSLFWYQQALGQGPEFLTYFQNEAQLDKSGLPSDRFFAERPEGSVSTLKIQRTQQEDSAVYLCASTPLIGTSSYEQYFGPGTRLTVT.

The chain joins TRBV21-1 to TRBJ2-7; the table gives TRBD2 as D, unverified against the DNA. TRBV21-1 is reported as a pseudogene. The CDR3 runs 13 residues. This chain's CDR3 is CARRTPVSYEQYF. The CDR3 DNA reads TGTGCCAGGCGTACTCCCGTCTCCTACGAGCAGTACTTC.

The chain has TRBV12-3 or TRBV12-4 and TRBJ1-6, with 9 bases lining up with TRBD1. The CDR3 runs to 15 residues. The V segment lost 4 bases and the J segment 7 bases; nucleotides outside the gene matches: 5. CDR3 bases: TGTGCCAGCAGTTCTGCCGGGACAGGGAATTCACCCCTCCACTTT. The encoded protein is CASSSAGTGNSPLHF.

This sequence joins TRBV4-1 and TRBJ2-3; no clear D gene. CDR3 length equals 14 residues. Germline CDR1 MGHRA, CDR2 YSYEKL. The V gene lost 2 bases and the J gene lost 1 base, with 7 bases spanning the gap. CDR3 sequence (DNA): TGCGCCAGCAGCCAACTCCTCCGCACAGATACGCAGTATTTT. Translated: CASSQLLRTDTQYF.

This chain connects TRBV5-1 to TRBJ2-1; 7 bases align to TRBD2. V gave up 5 bases and J gave up 5 bases; unmatched junction bases: 4. Germline values: CDR1 SGHRS, CDR2 YFSETQ. This CDR3 contains 13 residues. The CDR3 sequence is CASRSGLDNEQFF. CDR3 DNA: TGCGCCAGCAGATCCGGACTAGACAATGAGCAGTTCTTC.

A word on this clonotype: The junction departs from germline at one end; a sequencing error may be responsible. The CDR3 spells CSVRNNEAFF. CDR3 DNA: TGCAGCGTCAGGAACAATGAAGCTTTCTTT. The chain combines TRBV29-1 with TRBJ1-1; D remains unclear. The CDR3 runs 10 residues. Germline loops: CDR1 SQVTM, CDR2 ANQGSEA.

V gene TRBV7-3 combines with J gene TRBJ2-3, with no clear D. Trimming shortened V by 5 bases and J by 6 bases, and 15 bases separated the two germline ends. CDR1 and CDR2 from the germline V gene are SGHTA and FQGTGA. This CDR3 region has 14 residues. The CDR3 DNA is TGTGCCAGCAGCCCCGACCTCTCCGCGGATACGCAGTATTTT. It is translated as CASSPDLSADTQYF. Full variable domain (outside the CDR3, taken from reference TRBV7-3 and TRBJ2-3): GAGVSQTPSNKVTEKGKYVELRCDPISGHTALYWYRQSLGQGPEFLIYFQGTGAADDSGLPNDRFFAVRPEGSVSTLKIQRTERGDSAVYLCASSPDLSADTQYFGPGTRLTVL.

The rearrangement uses TRBV6-1 and TRBJ2-3; weak D call: TRBD2 (6 bases). Germline V CDR1 and CDR2: MNHNS, SASEGT. The V end was cut by 4 bases, the J end by 9 bases, with 11 bases between. There are 12 residues in the CDR3. The CDR3 loop reads CASSGGGGTQYF. The DNA of the CDR3 is TGTGCCAGCAGTGGGGGTGGAGGGACGCAGTATTTT.

The chain recombines TRBV7-9 with TRBJ1-1, with 7 bases fitting TRBD1. V dropped 4 bases and J dropped 3; count of bases not matched to a gene: 2. The CDR3 contains 13 residues. The germline CDR1 and CDR2 sequences are SEHNR and FQNEAQ (reference sequence). CDR3 amino acids: CASSWGTDTEAFF. The CDR3 nucleotides read TGTGCCAGCAGCTGGGGGACAGACACTGAAGCTTTCTTT.

The chain's CDR3 is CASSDRPGQGTQYF. CDR3 DNA sequence: TGTGCCAGCAGCGACAGACCGGGGCAGGGGACCCAGTACTTC. The chain couples TRBV9 to TRBJ2-5; D may be TRBD1 or TRBD2 (5 bases each). Trimming took off 3 bases at V and 7 bases at J, with 16 bases between the two ends. Germline V lookup: CDR1 SGDLS, CDR2 YYNGEE. There are 14 residues in the CDR3.

This rearrangement joins TRBV3-1 to TRBJ1-4, with 7 bases fitting TRBD1. Trimming took 4 bases from V and 5 from J; bases not matched to a gene: 4. This CDR3 is 14 amino acids long. Germline values: CDR1 LGHDT, CDR2 YNNKEL (reference sequence). The CDR3 spells CASSRRDSNEKLFF. The CDR3 bases are TGTGCCAGCAGCCGCCGGGACAGCAATGAAAAACTGTTTTTT. The full variable domain, its missing parts supplied by reference TRBV3-1 and TRBJ1-4, is DTAVSQTPKYLVTQMGNDKSIKCEQNLGHDTMYWYKQDSKKFLKIMFSYNNKELIINETVPNRFSPKSPDKAHLNLHINSLELGDSAVYFCASSRRDSNEKLFFGSGTQLSVL.

The table lists this clonotype with a count of one. This chain links TRBV19 with TRBJ2-5; TRBD2 aligns across 8 bases. Per germline, CDR1 LNHDA and CDR2 SQIVND (reference sequence). Germline trimming cut 5 bases from V and 0 bases from J; bases unmatched to any gene: 8. This CDR3 spans 16 amino acids. The CDR3 DNA reads TGTGCCAGTAGTCGGGGCGCGGGGGGCAACCAAGAGACCCAGTACTTC. Its translation is CASSRGAGGNQETQYF.

The CDR3: CASSYGGTGTEAFF. In DNA form, the CDR3 reads TGTGCCAGCAGTTACGGGGGCACGGGCACTGAAGCTTTCTTT. The rearrangement uses TRBV6-5 and TRBJ1-1; tentatively, D is TRBD1 (6 bases). The CDR3 runs 14 residues. Between the trimmed V and J ends, which lost 2 bases and 4 bases, there was a span of 11 bases. Germline lookup yields CDR1 MNHEY and CDR2 SVGAGI.

The chain links TRBV7-2 to TRBJ1-2; D unresolved. Per germline, CDR1 SGHTA and CDR2 FQGNSA. The length of the CDR3 is 16 residues. Trimming left V 5 bases short and J 0 bases short, with 16 bases between. Written as DNA, the CDR3 is TGTGCCAGCAGCCCCGAGTCTACTGTAGCTAACTATGGCTACACCTTC. This translates into CASSPESTVANYGYTF.

This chain links TRBV7-2 with TRBJ1-4; D is unresolved. Germline V CDR1 and CDR2: SGHTA, FQGNSA. The V end lost 5 bases, the J end lost 2 bases, and 15 bases lay between the germline ends. The CDR3 spans 16 residues. CDR3 coding DNA: TGTGCCAGCAGCCCTAGACCGGGGTTTACTAATGAAAAACTGTTTTTT. It encodes CASSPRPGFTNEKLFF.

The chain links TRBV3-1 to TRBJ2-1; the D is unclear. V lost 2 bases and J 5 bases, leaving 7 bases between the germline ends. CDR3 length: 13 residues. CDR1 and CDR2 (germline): LGHDT, YNNKEL (reference sequence). CDR3 protein: CASSQRLDNEQFF. The CDR3 coding sequence is TGTGCCAGCAGCCAAAGGCTTGACAATGAGCAGTTCTTC.

The genes are TRBV20-1 and TRBJ2-7; tentative D call: TRBD1 (6 bases). V dropped 3 bases and J dropped 2 bases, with 17 bases sitting between them. Germline CDR1 is DFQATT and CDR2 is SNEGSKA (reference sequence). The CDR3 is made up of 15 amino acids. CDR3 DNA: TGCAGTGCTAGCCCCGGGACACCCCTTCCCTACGAGCAGTACTTC. Residues: CSASPGTPLPYEQYF.